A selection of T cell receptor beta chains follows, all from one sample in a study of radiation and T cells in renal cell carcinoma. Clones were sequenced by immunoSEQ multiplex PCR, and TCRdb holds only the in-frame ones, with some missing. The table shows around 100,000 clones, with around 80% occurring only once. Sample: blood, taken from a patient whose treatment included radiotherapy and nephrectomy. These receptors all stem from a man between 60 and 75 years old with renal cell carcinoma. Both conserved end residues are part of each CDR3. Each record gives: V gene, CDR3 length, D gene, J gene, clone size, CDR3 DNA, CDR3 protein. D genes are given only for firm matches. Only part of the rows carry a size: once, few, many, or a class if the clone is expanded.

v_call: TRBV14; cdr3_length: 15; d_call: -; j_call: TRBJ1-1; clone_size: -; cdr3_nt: TGTGCCAGCACCAGACAGCTCTCCGGGGGCACTGAAGCTTTCTTT; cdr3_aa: CASTRQLSGGTEAFF
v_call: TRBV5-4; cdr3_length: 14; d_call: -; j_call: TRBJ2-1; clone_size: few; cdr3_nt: TGTGCCAGCAGCGGATCCGGGGCATACAATGAGCAGTTCTTC; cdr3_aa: CASSGSGAYNEQFF
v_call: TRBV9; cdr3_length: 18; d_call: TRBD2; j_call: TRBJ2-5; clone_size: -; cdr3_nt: TGTGCCAGCAGCGTAGGTTGGGGGACTAGCGGAATCCAAGAGACCCAGTACTTC; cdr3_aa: CASSVGWGTSGIQETQYF
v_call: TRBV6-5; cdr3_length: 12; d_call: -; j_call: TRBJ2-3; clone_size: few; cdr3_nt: TGTGCCAGCAGTTCCGACAGAGATACGCAGTATTTT; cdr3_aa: CASSSDRDTQYF
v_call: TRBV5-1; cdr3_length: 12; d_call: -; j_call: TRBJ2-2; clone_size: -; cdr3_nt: TGCGCCAGCAGCTTCGGGACCGGGGAGCTGTTTTTT; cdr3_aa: CASSFGTGELFF
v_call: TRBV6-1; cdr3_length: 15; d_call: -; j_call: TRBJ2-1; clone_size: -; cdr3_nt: TGTGCCAGCACCTCGAGGCAGCCGTATTACAATGAGCAGTTCTTC; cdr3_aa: CASTSRQPYYNEQFF
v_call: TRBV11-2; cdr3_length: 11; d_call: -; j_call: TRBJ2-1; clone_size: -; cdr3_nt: TGTGCCAGCAGCTCCCTCCATGAGCAGTTCTTC; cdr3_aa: CASSSLHEQFF
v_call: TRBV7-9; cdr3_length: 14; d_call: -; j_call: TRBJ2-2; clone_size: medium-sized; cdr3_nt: TGTGCCAGCAGCTTAGCGATGAGTACCGGGGAGCTGTTTTTT; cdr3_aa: CASSLAMSTGELFF
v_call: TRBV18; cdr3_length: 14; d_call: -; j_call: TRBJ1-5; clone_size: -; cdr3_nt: TGTGCCAGCTCGGGCCAGACCATAGATCAGCCCCAGCATTTT; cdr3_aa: CASSGQTIDQPQHF
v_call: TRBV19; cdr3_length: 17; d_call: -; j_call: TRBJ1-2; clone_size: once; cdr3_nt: TGTGCCAGTAGTATAGATCTCCTGGGGGGTGGCAGCTATGGCTACACCTTC; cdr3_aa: CASSIDLLGGGSYGYTF
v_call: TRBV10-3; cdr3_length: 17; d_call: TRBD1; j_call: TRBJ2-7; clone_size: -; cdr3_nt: TGTGCCATCAGTGAGGCCGGGACAGGGCTGGATTACGACGAGCAGTACTTC; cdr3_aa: CAISEAGTGLDYDEQYF
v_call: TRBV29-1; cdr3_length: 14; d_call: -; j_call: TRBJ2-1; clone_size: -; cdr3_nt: TGCAGCGTGCCAAGTGGGGCAATCTACAATGAGCAGTTCTTC; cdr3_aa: CSVPSGAIYNEQFF
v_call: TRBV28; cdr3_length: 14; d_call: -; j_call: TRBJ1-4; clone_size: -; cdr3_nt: TGTGCCAGCAGTGCCTTTACAACTAATGAAAAACTGTTTTTT; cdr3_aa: CASSAFTTNEKLFF
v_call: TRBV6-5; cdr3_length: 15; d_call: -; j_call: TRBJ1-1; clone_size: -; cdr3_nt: TGTGCCAGCAGTTACGCCAGACCAATGAACACTGAAGCTTTCTTT; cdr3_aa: CASSYARPMNTEAFF
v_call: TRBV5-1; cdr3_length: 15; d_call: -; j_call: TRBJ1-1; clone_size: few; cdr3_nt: TGCGCCAGCAGCTTGTCGGGGGTACGGAACACTGAAGCTTTCTTT; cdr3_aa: CASSLSGVRNTEAFF
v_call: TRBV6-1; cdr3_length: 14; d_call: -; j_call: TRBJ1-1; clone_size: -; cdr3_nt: TGTGCCAGCAGTGAAGCTAATCCGAACACTGAAGCTTTCTTT; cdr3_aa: CASSEANPNTEAFF
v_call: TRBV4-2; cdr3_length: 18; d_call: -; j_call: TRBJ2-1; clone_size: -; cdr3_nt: TGTGCCAGCAGCCAAGATGACTCGGCGGGAACCACATACAATGAGCAGTTCTTC; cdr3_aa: CASSQDDSAGTTYNEQFF
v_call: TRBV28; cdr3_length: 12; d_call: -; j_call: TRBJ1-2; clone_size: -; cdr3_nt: TGTGCCAGCAGAACAGGGAACTATGGCTACACCTTC; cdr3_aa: CASRTGNYGYTF
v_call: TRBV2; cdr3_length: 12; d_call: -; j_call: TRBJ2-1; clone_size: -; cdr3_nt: TGTGCCAGCAGTGAAGCAGGGGAAGAGCAGTTCTTC; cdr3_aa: CASSEAGEEQFF
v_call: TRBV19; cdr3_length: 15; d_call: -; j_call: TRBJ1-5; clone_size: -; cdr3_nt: TGTGCCAGTAGCGACCACCTCAGGGTCGGTCAGCCCCAGCATTTT; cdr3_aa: CASSDHLRVGQPQHF
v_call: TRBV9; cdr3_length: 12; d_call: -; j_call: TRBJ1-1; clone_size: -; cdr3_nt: TGTGCCAGCAGCGAATTGAACACTGAAGCTTTCTTT; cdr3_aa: CASSELNTEAFF
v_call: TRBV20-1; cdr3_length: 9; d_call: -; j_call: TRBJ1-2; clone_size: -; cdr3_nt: TGTGACCAAATGAACATCTACACCTTC; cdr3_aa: CDQMNIYTF
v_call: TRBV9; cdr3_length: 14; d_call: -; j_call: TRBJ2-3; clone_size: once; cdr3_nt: TGTGCCAGCAGCGGAGCGGATCCAGGTGGTACGCAGTATTTT; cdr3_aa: CASSGADPGGTQYF
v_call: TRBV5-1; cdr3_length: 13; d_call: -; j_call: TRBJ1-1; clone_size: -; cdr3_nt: TGCGCCAGCAGCCCCTATCAGAACACTGAAGCTTTCTTT; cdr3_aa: CASSPYQNTEAFF
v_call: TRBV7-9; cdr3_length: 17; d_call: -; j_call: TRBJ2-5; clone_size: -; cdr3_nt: TGTGCCAGCAGCTCAGGCAACCTATTAGAAGTCCAAGAGACCCAGTACTTC; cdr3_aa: CASSSGNLLEVQETQYF
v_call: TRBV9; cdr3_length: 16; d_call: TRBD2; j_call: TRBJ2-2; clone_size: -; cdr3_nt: TGTGCCAGCAGCGAGACTAGCGGGAGTTCCCCCGGGGAGCTGTTTTTT; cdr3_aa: CASSETSGSSPGELFF
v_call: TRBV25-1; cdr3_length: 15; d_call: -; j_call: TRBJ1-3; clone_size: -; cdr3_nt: TGTGCCAGCAGTGATAGAGGGTTCTCTGGAAACACCATATATTTT; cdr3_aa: CASSDRGFSGNTIYF
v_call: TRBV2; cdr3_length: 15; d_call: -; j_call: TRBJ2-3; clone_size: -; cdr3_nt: TGTGCCAGCAGGGCTACAGTACAGCCCACAGATACGCAGTATTTT; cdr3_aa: CASRATVQPTDTQYF
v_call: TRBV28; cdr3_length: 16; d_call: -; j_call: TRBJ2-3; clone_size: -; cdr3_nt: TGTGCCAGCAGTTTTTCCCCAGGGGGGAGCACAGATACGCAGTATTTT; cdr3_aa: CASSFSPGGSTDTQYF
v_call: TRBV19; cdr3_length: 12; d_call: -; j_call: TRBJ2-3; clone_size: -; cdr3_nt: TGTGCCAGTAGTTACGGGGCAGATACGCAGTATTTT; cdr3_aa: CASSYGADTQYF
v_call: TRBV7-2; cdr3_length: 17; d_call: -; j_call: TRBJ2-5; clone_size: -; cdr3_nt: TGTGCCAGCAGCTTAGCGGGCCCGGGACTGGGCCAAGAGACCCAGTACTTC; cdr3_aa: CASSLAGPGLGQETQYF
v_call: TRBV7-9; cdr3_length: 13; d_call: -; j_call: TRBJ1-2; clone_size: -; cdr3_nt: TGTGCCAGCAGCTATGGGGAAACGGGTGGCTACACCTTC; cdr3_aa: CASSYGETGGYTF
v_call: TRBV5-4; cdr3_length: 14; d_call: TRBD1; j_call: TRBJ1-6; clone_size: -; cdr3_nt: TGTGCCAGCAGAGGGACAGATTATAATTCACCCCTCCACTTT; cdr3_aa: CASRGTDYNSPLHF
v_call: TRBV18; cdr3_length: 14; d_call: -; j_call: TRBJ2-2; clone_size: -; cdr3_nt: TGTGCCAGCTCACCAGTTAAGGCAACCGGGGAGCTGTTTTTT; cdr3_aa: CASSPVKATGELFF
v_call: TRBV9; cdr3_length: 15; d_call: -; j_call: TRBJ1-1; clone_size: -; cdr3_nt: TGTGCCAGCAGCTCTAGTCCTACCTTGAACACTGAAGCTTTCTTT; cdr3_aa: CASSSSPTLNTEAFF
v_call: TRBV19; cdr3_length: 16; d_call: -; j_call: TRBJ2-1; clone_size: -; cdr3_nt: TGTGCCAGTAGTATGTTAAGGCTAGCGAAAAACAATGAGCAGTTCTTC; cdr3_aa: CASSMLRLAKNNEQFF
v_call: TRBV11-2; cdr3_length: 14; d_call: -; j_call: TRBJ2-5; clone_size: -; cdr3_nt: TGTGCCAGCAGCTTAGCACAGGAGAGGGAGACCCAGTACTTC; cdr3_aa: CASSLAQERETQYF
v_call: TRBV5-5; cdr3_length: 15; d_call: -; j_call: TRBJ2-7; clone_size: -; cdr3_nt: TGTGCCAGCAGTTGGGGTTTAGGACTCACCTACGAGCAGTACTTC; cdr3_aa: CASSWGLGLTYEQYF
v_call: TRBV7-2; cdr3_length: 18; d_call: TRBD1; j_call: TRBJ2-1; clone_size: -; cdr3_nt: TGTGCCAGCAGCTCCGGGCCCAGGGGGCAGCGTTTTAGCAATGAGCAGTTCTTC; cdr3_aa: CASSSGPRGQRFSNEQFF
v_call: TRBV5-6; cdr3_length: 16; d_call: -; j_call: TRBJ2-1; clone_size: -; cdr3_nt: TGTGCCAGCAGCTTGGTCCCAGCCGCATCCTACAATGAGCAGTTCTTC; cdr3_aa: CASSLVPAASYNEQFF
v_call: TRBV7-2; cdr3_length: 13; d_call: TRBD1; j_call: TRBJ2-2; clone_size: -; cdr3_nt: TGTGCCAGCAGCCCCCAGGGGGACGGGGAGCTGTTTTTT; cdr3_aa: CASSPQGDGELFF
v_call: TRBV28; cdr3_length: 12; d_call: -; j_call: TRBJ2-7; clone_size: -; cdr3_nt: TGTGCCAGCGTCGGACAGAGCTACGAGCAGTACTTC; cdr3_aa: CASVGQSYEQYF
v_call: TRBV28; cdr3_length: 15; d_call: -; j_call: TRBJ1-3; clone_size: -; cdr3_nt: TGTGCCAGCAGTTTAGGGGGACGAGGGAGCGACACCATATATTTT; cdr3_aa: CASSLGGRGSDTIYF
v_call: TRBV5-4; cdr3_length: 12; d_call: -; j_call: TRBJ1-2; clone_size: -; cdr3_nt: TGTGCCAGCAGCTTGGAAGCCAACGGCTACACCTTC; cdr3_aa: CASSLEANGYTF
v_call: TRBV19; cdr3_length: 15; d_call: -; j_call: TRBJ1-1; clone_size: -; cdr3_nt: TGTGCCAGTAGTATAGATCCTGGGCCGGGAACTGAAGCTTTCTTT; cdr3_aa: CASSIDPGPGTEAFF
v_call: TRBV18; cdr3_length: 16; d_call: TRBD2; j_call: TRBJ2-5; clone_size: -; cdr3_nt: TGTGCCAGCTCACCTCCGGGACTAGCGGTCCAAGAGACCCAGTACTTC; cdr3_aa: CASSPPGLAVQETQYF
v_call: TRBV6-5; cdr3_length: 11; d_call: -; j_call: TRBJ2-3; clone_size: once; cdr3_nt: TGTGCCAGCAGTTCGGTGGATACGCAGTATTTT; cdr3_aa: CASSSVDTQYF
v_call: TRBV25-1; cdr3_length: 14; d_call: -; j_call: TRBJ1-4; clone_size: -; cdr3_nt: TGTGCCAGCAGTGCCGTAGGGGCTCTAGAAAAACTGTTTTTT; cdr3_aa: CASSAVGALEKLFF
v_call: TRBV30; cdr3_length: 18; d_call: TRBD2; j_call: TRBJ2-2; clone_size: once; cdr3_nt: TGTGCCTGGAGTGCCACCGGGACTAGTCGGTTGGCTTCCGGGGAGCTGTTTTTT; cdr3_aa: CAWSATGTSRLASGELFF
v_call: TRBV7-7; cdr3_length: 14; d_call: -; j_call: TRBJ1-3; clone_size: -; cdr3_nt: TGTGCCAGCAGCTTAACCGAGTCTGGAAACACCATATATTTT; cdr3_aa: CASSLTESGNTIYF
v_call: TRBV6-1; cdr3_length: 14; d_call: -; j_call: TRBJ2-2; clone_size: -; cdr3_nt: TGTGCCAGCAGTGACAACACGAACACCGGGGAGCTGTTTTTT; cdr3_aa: CASSDNTNTGELFF
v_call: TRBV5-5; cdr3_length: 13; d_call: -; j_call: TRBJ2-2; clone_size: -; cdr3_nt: TGTGCCAGCAGCTTGGGGGCGGTCGGGGAGCTGTTTTTT; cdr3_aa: CASSLGAVGELFF
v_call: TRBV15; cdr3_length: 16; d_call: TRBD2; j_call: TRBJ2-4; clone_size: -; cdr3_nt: TGTGCCACCACGGGGAGCGGGAGGGCCGGTGGGAACATTCAGTACTTC; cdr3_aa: CATTGSGRAGGNIQYF
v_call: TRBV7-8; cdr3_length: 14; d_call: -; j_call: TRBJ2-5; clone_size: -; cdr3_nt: TGTGCCAGCAGACTGTTAAGGGGCCAAGAGACCCAGTACTTC; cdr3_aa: CASRLLRGQETQYF
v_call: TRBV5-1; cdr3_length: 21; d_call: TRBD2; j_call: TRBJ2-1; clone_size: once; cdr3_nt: TGCGCCAGCAGCCGGTTCCACCCGGGACTAGCGGGAGGGGCCCTTTACAATGAGCAGTTCTTC; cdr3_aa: CASSRFHPGLAGGALYNEQFF
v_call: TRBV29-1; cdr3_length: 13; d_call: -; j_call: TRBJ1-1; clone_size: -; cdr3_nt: TGCAGCGCCAACAGAGAGATGAACACTGAAGCTTTCTTT; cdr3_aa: CSANREMNTEAFF